These T cell receptor beta chains were read from a single sample in a study of T cell responses to AZD1222 COVID-19 vaccine. Here immunoSEQ multiplex PCR was the method, and the copy in TCRdb shows in-frame clones only, minus some. The data contain fewer than 40,000 clones, 80% to 90% of them singletons. Sample: peripheral blood, taken 28 days after the second dose of the MenACWY control vaccine. The receptor source for this set is an adult who received the MenACWY meningococcal vaccine as a control. Both conserved end residues are part of each CDR3.

CDR3 protein: CASKNSPLAHPPLSTDTQYF
J gene: TRBJ2-3
V gene: TRBV3-1/TRBV3-2

CDR3 protein: CASDLSGLSHEQYF
J gene: TRBJ2-7
V gene: TRBV7-2

CDR3 protein: CASSVGPEKGEQYF
J gene: TRBJ2-7
V gene: TRBV9

CDR3 protein: CASSTGLGEQFF
J gene: TRBJ2-1
V gene: TRBV19

CDR3 protein: CASSGPGSNQPQHF
J gene: TRBJ1-5
V gene: TRBV2

CDR3 protein: CASSMVTGGSGPQHF
J gene: TRBJ1-5
V gene: TRBV19

CDR3 protein: CASRGFGLAGNEQYF
J gene: TRBJ2-7
V gene: TRBV6-4

CDR3 protein: CASTSDHSLNYNEQFF
J gene: TRBJ2-1
V gene: TRBV6-4

CDR3 protein: CSVGSRSGRVTDTQYF
J gene: TRBJ2-3
V gene: TRBV29-1

CDR3 protein: CASSLRRPATNEKLFF
J gene: TRBJ1-4
V gene: TRBV5-1

CDR3 protein: CASSDPGRYPYEQYF
J gene: TRBJ2-7
V gene: TRBV25-1

CDR3 protein: CASSLAQGNEQFF
J gene: TRBJ2-1
V gene: TRBV5-1

CDR3 protein: CASTPPRGQGKWVSNQPQHF
J gene: TRBJ1-5
V gene: TRBV7-3

CDR3 protein: CASQLGDRGRRSNQPQHF
J gene: TRBJ1-5
V gene: TRBV6-4

CDR3 protein: CATSGTSGQSTDTQYF
J gene: TRBJ2-3
V gene: TRBV24-1

CDR3 protein: CASSSGSWEQYF
J gene: TRBJ2-7
V gene: TRBV28

CDR3 protein: CASSQGASETQYF
J gene: TRBJ2-5
V gene: TRBV3-1/TRBV3-2

CDR3 protein: CASSPMTRRDTQYF
J gene: TRBJ2-3
V gene: TRBV27

CDR3 protein: CASSRRRDRGPEKLFF
J gene: TRBJ1-4
V gene: TRBV7-9

CDR3 protein: CASTPGTGKYEQYF
J gene: TRBJ2-7
V gene: TRBV18

CDR3 protein: CATSVGESQETQYF
J gene: TRBJ2-5
V gene: TRBV24-1

CDR3 protein: CASCRAQAFDEQFF
J gene: TRBJ2-1
V gene: TRBV2

CDR3 protein: CASSDGTSGNNEQFF
J gene: TRBJ2-1
V gene: TRBV6-4

CDR3 protein: CASSSLAGDYEQYF
J gene: TRBJ2-7
V gene: TRBV13

CDR3 protein: CASSLDPPIGTQYF
J gene: TRBJ2-5
V gene: TRBV5-1

CDR3 protein: CASSVSQFYGYTF
J gene: TRBJ1-2
V gene: TRBV14

CDR3 protein: CASSFPDRGKTSNQPQHF
J gene: TRBJ1-5
V gene: TRBV27

CDR3 protein: CASSQENSGADTQYF
J gene: TRBJ2-3
V gene: TRBV4-2

CDR3 protein: CASSVQGANEKLFF
J gene: TRBJ1-4
V gene: TRBV28

CDR3 protein: CASRPGRPGELFF
J gene: TRBJ2-2
V gene: TRBV7-2

CDR3 protein: CASSYSGTGPIYGYTF
J gene: TRBJ1-2
V gene: TRBV6-5

CDR3 protein: CASRPTGGTEAFF
J gene: TRBJ1-1
V gene: TRBV11-1

CDR3 protein: CASNQYSSGPTGELFF
J gene: TRBJ2-2
V gene: TRBV4-1

CDR3 protein: CASSYLRGGQPQHF
J gene: TRBJ1-5
V gene: TRBV6-5

CDR3 protein: CASSFSGEKGLFEQFF
J gene: TRBJ2-1
V gene: TRBV7-9

CDR3 protein: CASSRDTGELFF
J gene: TRBJ2-2
V gene: TRBV11-1

CDR3 protein: CASGSWAGANVLTF
J gene: TRBJ2-6
V gene: TRBV7-9

CDR3 protein: CASSERQHNSPLHF
J gene: TRBJ1-6
V gene: TRBV2

CDR3 protein: CASSPRRERSSNQPQHF
J gene: TRBJ1-5
V gene: TRBV4-1

CDR3 protein: CASSERGSSYNEQFF
J gene: TRBJ2-1
V gene: TRBV10-1

CDR3 protein: CARSRDRPYGYTF
J gene: TRBJ1-2
V gene: TRBV30

CDR3 protein: CASSFGLAGGQGNEQFF
J gene: TRBJ2-1
V gene: TRBV5-1

CDR3 protein: CASSPPGTGGTGELFF
J gene: TRBJ2-2
V gene: TRBV18

CDR3 protein: CAWSIKTGSYSNQPQHF
J gene: TRBJ1-5
V gene: TRBV30

CDR3 protein: CASSPRGTRTSYNEQFF
J gene: TRBJ2-1
V gene: TRBV28